These 25 T cell receptor beta chains share one sample of origin, sequenced in a study of T cell responses to AZD1222 COVID-19 vaccine. Some clones are missing from TCRdb's copy, which holds only in-frame ones; the method was immunoSEQ multiplex PCR. The table records about 57,000 clones, 75% to 90% of them present only once. The sequencing used peripheral blood, collected on day 0 of AZD1222 vaccination. These receptor sequences come from an adult in good health.

The rearrangement links TRBV3-1 (or the pseudogene TRBV3-2) to TRBJ1-1; no definite D call. Trimming left V 0 bases short and J 6 bases short, with 5 bases between. This CDR3 is built from 12 residues. CDR1 is LGHDT, CDR2 YNNKEL, per germline (reference sequence). The CDR3 reads CASSQEAAEAFF. In DNA, the CDR3 is TGTGCCAGCAGCCAAGAAGCGGCTGAAGCTTTCTTT.

This chain connects TRBV6-5 to TRBJ2-5; D gene ambiguous. The germline V gene encodes CDR1 MNHEY and CDR2 SVGAGI. CDR3 length: 13 amino acids. V was pared by 8 bases and J by 5 bases, with 15 bases between. CDR3: CASRPDLWETQYF. The DNA for the CDR3 is TGTGCCAGCCGACCTGACCTCTGGGAGACCCAGTACTTC.

This chain joins TRBV5-4 and TRBJ1-1; no clear D. CDR1 and CDR2 from the germline V gene are SGHNT and YYREEE (reference sequence). V was pared by 4 bases and J by 4 bases, with 14 bases between. There are 14 residues in the CDR3. CDR3 nucleotides: TGTGCCAGCAGCCCACGGCCCTCAGGCACTGAAGCTTTCTTT. This translates into CASSPRPSGTEAFF.

This clone appeared a single time. The V and J genes are TRBV27 and TRBJ1-6, with D possibly being TRBD1 (5 bases). Germline V gene lookup returns CDR1 MNHEY and CDR2 SMNVEV (reference sequence). Trimming removed 3 bases at V and 13 bases at J, with 16 bases between. CDR3 length: 14 residues. Here the CDR3 DNA reads TGTGCCAGCAGTTTGCGTCAGGGTCAAATGCCCCTCCACTTT. This translates into CASSLRQGQMPLHF.

The CDR3 loop reads CASSLVDRFNEQFF. The CDR3 DNA follows: TGCGCCAGCAGCTTGGTAGACAGGTTCAATGAGCAGTTCTTC. The V gene is TRBV5-1, the J gene TRBJ2-1; tentatively, D is TRBD1 (6 bases). This CDR3 is built from 14 residues. The germline gives CDR1 SGHRS, CDR2 YFSETQ. V lost 0 bases to trimming and J lost 6 bases, with 10 bases between them.

The chain has TRBV28 and TRBJ1-2; D perhaps matches TRBD1 (5 bases). The CDR3 is made up of 14 amino acids. V dropped 5 bases and J dropped 1 base, with 11 bases sitting between them. CDR1 is MDHEN, CDR2 SYDVKM, per germline. DNA for the CDR3: TGTGCCAGCAGTCCCCCGGGGGATAACTATGGCTACACCTTC. This sequence encodes CASSPPGDNYGYTF.

This clone is medium-sized (0.01 to 0.1%) in the sample. The chain links TRBV11-3 to TRBJ1-1, with a possible D match to TRBD1 (6 bases). The germline V gene has CDR1 SGHNT and CDR2 YENEEA. The CDR3 runs to 15 residues. V shed 5 bases and J shed 3 bases, with 16 bases lying between them. The CDR3 protein is CASSPGGGPYTEAFF. CDR3 in DNA: TGTGCCAGCAGCCCGGGGGGGGGCCCGTACACTGAAGCTTTCTTT. Drawing the rest from reference TRBV11-3 and TRBJ1-1, the complete variable domain is EAGVVQSPRYKIIEKKQPVAFWCNPISGHNTLYWYLQNLGQGPELLIRYENEEAVDDSQLPKDRFSAERLKGVDSTLKIQPAELGDSAVYLCASSPGGGPYTEAFFGQGTRLTVV.

The CDR3 sequence is CASKIAGGAYEQYF. CDR3 DNA: TGCGCCAGCAAAATAGCGGGAGGAGCCTACGAGCAGTACTTC. This chain joins TRBV5-1 and TRBJ2-7; 10 bases are a match to TRBD2. The CDR3 has 14 residues. After removal of 6 bases from V and 2 bases from J, the junction contained 5 bases not matched to a gene. Germline lookup yields CDR1 SGHRS and CDR2 YFSETQ.

This clone has a single count. The CDR3 region is CSARSGRGNEQFF. In nucleotides, the CDR3 is TGCAGCGCTAGGAGCGGGAGGGGGAATGAGCAGTTCTTC. The V gene is TRBV29-1, the J gene TRBJ2-1; 10 bases map to TRBD2. This CDR3 contains 13 residues. The V gene's germline CDR1 is SQVTM and CDR2 ANQGSEA. V shed 7 bases and J 7 bases; nucleotides not matched to a gene: 7.

Concerning this clone: Other DNA sequences from this sample encode an identical CDR3 as well. In DNA form, the CDR3 reads TGTGCCAGCAGCTTAAGACCCGCGGACACTGAAGCTTTCTTT. This gives the protein CASSLRPADTEAFF. The gene calls are TRBV7-3 and TRBJ1-1; D gene uncertain. The germline V gene has CDR1 SGHTA and CDR2 FQGTGA. The CDR3 runs 14 residues. V gave up 1 base and J gave up 3 bases, with 9 bases separating them.

The rearrangement links TRBV21-1 to TRBJ1-6; the table's TRBD1 call for D was not verified on the DNA. TRBV21-1 is a listed pseudogene. The length of the CDR3 is 16 residues. CDR3 sequence (DNA): TGTGCCAGCAGGGACAGGCCTCGGTTGCGGAATTCACCCCTCCACTTT. Translation gives CASRDRPRLRNSPLHF.

This chain links TRBV5-1 with TRBJ1-4, with D unresolved. Trimming took off 5 bases at V and 7 bases at J, with 12 bases between the two ends. Germline lookup yields CDR1 SGHRS and CDR2 YFSETQ. This CDR3 is built from 13 residues. The chain's CDR3 is CASSIGPREKLFF. CDR3 bases: TGCGCCAGCAGTATTGGTCCACGTGAAAAACTGTTTTTT. The entire variable domain, with the rest obtained from reference TRBV5-1 and TRBJ1-4, is as follows: KAGVTQTPRYLIKTRGQQVTLSCSPISGHRSVSWYQQTPGQGLQFLFEYFSETQRNKGNFPGRFSGRQFSNSRSEMNVSTLELGDSALYLCASSIGPREKLFFGSGTQLSVL.

The chain couples TRBV12-3 or TRBV12-4 to TRBJ1-2, with D possibly matching TRBD1 (5 bases). V lost 6 bases and J 4 bases, leaving 12 bases between the germline ends. The CDR3 spans 13 residues. The CDR3 region has the DNA TGTGCCAGCAGCAACCGGGACTTCTATGGCTACACCTTC. Translated, it gives CASSNRDFYGYTF.

The V call is TRBV9, the J call TRBJ2-2; the match to TRBD2 covers 9 bases. CDR3 length: 16 amino acids. Germline CDR1 SGDLS, CDR2 YYNGEE. The V gene end was trimmed by 0 bases and the J gene end by 4 bases; junction bases not matched to a gene: 4. The CDR3 coding sequence is TGTGCCAGCAGCGTAGTTGGTAGCGGGAGCACCGGGGAGCTGTTTTTT. Amino acids: CASSVVGSGSTGELFF.

The V call is TRBV4-2, the J call TRBJ2-7; possibly TRBD1 or TRBD2 for D (5 bases each). Germline V gene sequence: CDR1 LGHNA, CDR2 YNFKEQ. The V end lost 8 bases, the J end lost 5 bases, and 19 bases lay between the germline ends. This CDR3 has 14 residues. The CDR3 spells CASGSLGTRDEQYF. As DNA, the CDR3 is TGTGCCAGCGGCTCTTTAGGGACCCGGGACGAGCAGTACTTC.

This clone was recorded only once. This chain connects TRBV6-1 to TRBJ2-1, with unresolved D. Germline CDR1 and CDR2: MNHNS and SASEGT. The CDR3 extends over 11 amino acids. V lost 1 base, J lost 9 bases, and 4 bases lay in between. The CDR3 sequence: CASSEVSEQFF. The CDR3 region has the DNA TGTGCCAGCAGTGAAGTAAGTGAGCAGTTCTTC.

This sequence joins TRBV7-3 and TRBJ2-1; D may match TRBD1 or TRBD2 (5 bases each). This CDR3 region has 15 residues. From germline, CDR1 is SGHTA and CDR2 FQGTGA. V lost 5 bases and J lost 6, with 17 bases in between. CDR3 in DNA: TGTGCCAGCAGCGCAACTTTGAAGGGACCCAATGAGCAGTTCTTC. Residues: CASSATLKGPNEQFF.

This clone was found once. This chain joins TRBV4-1 and TRBJ1-4; no reliable D call. This CDR3 is 17 amino acids long. V lost 0 bases and J lost 0, with 11 bases in between. Germline V gene lookup returns CDR1 MGHRA and CDR2 YSYEKL. The CDR3 region has the DNA TGCGCCAGCAGCCAAGATGGTCGGGTAGCAACTAATGAAAAACTGTTTTTT. Residues: CASSQDGRVATNEKLFF.

This sequence joins TRBV5-3 and TRBJ2-7; 10 bases match TRBD2. TRBV5-3 is noted as an ORF with a role that remains uncertain. V shed 0 bases, J shed 4 bases, and the junction held 7 bases outside the gene matches. The CDR3 covers 16 residues. The DNA of the CDR3 is TGTGCCAGAAGCTTGGCCAATGGACTAGCGGTGTACGAGCAGTACTTC. It codes for CARSLANGLAVYEQYF.

The chain recombines TRBV4-2 with TRBJ1-6, with TRBD1 matching 10 bases. The V gene's germline CDR1 is LGHNA and CDR2 YNFKEQ. Trimming at V came to 0 bases and at J to 9 bases, leaving 11 bases not matched to a gene. The CDR3 totals 18 residues. The CDR3 spells CASSQDKRDRGRSSPLHF. CDR3 bases: TGTGCCAGCAGCCAAGATAAGAGGGACAGGGGTCGGAGTTCACCCCTCCACTTT.

The chain joins TRBV5-6 to TRBJ2-7; 7 bases map to TRBD2. CDR1 SGHDT and CDR2 YYEEEE come from the germline V gene. The V segment lost 3 bases and the J segment 6 bases; nucleotides outside the gene matches: 9. The CDR3 sequence is 14 residues long. The CDR3 DNA reads TGTGCCAGCAGCTCGGAACTAGCGTCCCGCGAGCAGTACTTC. Its translation: CASSSELASREQYF.

The chain joins TRBV7-9 to TRBJ1-4; tentative D call: TRBD1 (6 bases). Germline values: CDR1 SEHNR, CDR2 FQNEAQ (reference sequence). With 5 bases removed from V and 8 bases from J, the gap between germline ends came to 9 bases. CDR3 length equals 12 residues. The CDR3 loop reads CASSPQGEKLFF. CDR3 DNA sequence: TGTGCCAGCAGCCCTCAGGGGGAAAAACTGTTTTTT. Drawing the rest from reference TRBV7-9 and TRBJ1-4, the complete variable domain is DTGVSQNPRHKITKRGQNVTFRCDPISEHNRLYWYRQTLGQGPEFLTYFQNEAQLEKSRLLSDRFSAERPKGSFSTLEIQRTEQGDSAMYLCASSPQGEKLFFGSGTQLSVL.

V is TRBV30 and J is TRBJ2-7, with a possible D match to TRBD2 (5 bases). The ends were cut back, 0 bases at V and 0 bases at J, with 9 bases in the middle. CDR3 length equals 14 residues. CDR1 and CDR2 from the germline V gene are GTSNPN and SVGIG (reference sequence). The CDR3 here is CAWSVSGDSYEQYF. The CDR3 DNA reads as TGTGCCTGGAGTGTATCCGGGGACTCCTACGAGCAGTACTTC. Variable domain in full (rest from reference TRBV30 and TRBJ2-7): SQTIHQWPATLVQPVGSPLSLECTVEGTSNPNLYWYRQAAGRGLQLLFYSVGIGQISSEVPQNLSASRPQDRQFILSSKKLLLSDSGFYLCAWSVSGDSYEQYFGPGTRLTVT.

This chain joins TRBV7-9 and TRBJ2-1; D uncertain. Germline loops: CDR1 SEHNR, CDR2 FQNEAQ (reference sequence). Trimming shortened V by 4 bases and J by 0 bases, and 10 bases separated the two germline ends. The CDR3 runs 15 residues. Written as DNA, the CDR3 is TGTGCCAGCAGCTACTACACTTACTCCTACAATGAGCAGTTCTTC. Encoded protein: CASSYYTYSYNEQFF.

The gene calls are TRBV5-4 and TRBJ2-7, with D hard to call. The CDR3 covers 14 residues. V was clipped by 0 bases and J by 0 bases, with 7 bases between them. Germline CDR1 and CDR2: SGHNT and YYREEE (reference sequence). This chain's CDR3 is CASSLEVSSYEQYF. The CDR3 region has the DNA TGTGCCAGCAGCTTGGAAGTATCCTCCTACGAGCAGTACTTC.